What follows are 19 T cell receptor beta chains derived from one specimen sequenced in a study of T-cell memory formation after mild COVID-19. Using its own MiXCR run on the 5' RACE reads, TCRdb lists one record per CDR3 protein. The data show 500,000 to 650,000 distinct CDR3 sequences, less than 25% seen once. Sequencing was done on a sample of PBMCs or a T cell subset sorted from them (not recorded which). The receptors come from an adult woman who had mild COVID-19 (a few samples of this study predate the infection). Cell type and time point are not known.

The rearrangement joins TRBV7-9 to TRBJ2-5, with D unclear. V lost 6 bases, J lost 3 bases, and 8 bases lay in between. This CDR3 has 12 amino acids. In germline, CDR1 is SEHNR, CDR2 FQNEAQ (reference sequence). The CDR3 reads CASSWIKETQYF. DNA of the CDR3: TGTGCCAGCAGTTGGATTAAAGAGACCCAGTACTTC.

The chain employs TRBV7-2 and TRBJ1-2; 8 bases fit TRBD1. With V trimmed by 1 base and J by 0 bases, 10 bases remained unmatched. Looked up from germline, CDR1 is SGHTA and CDR2 is FQGNSA. The CDR3 extends over 18 amino acids. The CDR3 DNA reads TGTGCCAGCAGCTTAGAGGGCAGGGGGCGAGGGGCTAACTATGGCTACACCTTC. Translating gives CASSLEGRGRGANYGYTF.

The rearrangement links TRBV27 to TRBJ1-1, with a possible D match to TRBD1 (5 bases). The CDR3 is 16 amino acids. Germline values: CDR1 MNHEY, CDR2 SMNVEV (reference sequence). V gave up 2 bases and J gave up 0 bases, with 13 bases separating them. CDR3 nucleotide sequence: TGTGCCAGCAGTTTACGTCGGGGGTTGCTGAACACTGAAGCTTTCTTT. This gives the protein CASSLRRGLLNTEAFF.

This clonotype was seen more than once but under ten times. This rearrangement joins TRBV24-1 to TRBJ2-2; D possibly corresponds to TRBD1 (6 bases). Germline V gene sequence: CDR1 KGHDR, CDR2 SFDVKD. CDR3 size: 13 residues. Trimming removed 7 bases from V and 6 bases from J, with 11 bases in between. This CDR3 reads CATSTQGPGELFF. Written as DNA, the CDR3 is TGTGCCACCAGCACCCAGGGGCCCGGGGAGCTGTTTTTT.

The chain has TRBV7-3 and TRBJ2-2, with D perhaps being TRBD1 or TRBD2 (5 bases each). The germline V gene encodes CDR1 SGHTA and CDR2 FQGTGA. The CDR3 extends over 14 amino acids. V lost 5 bases, J lost 8 bases, and 15 bases lay in between. DNA of the CDR3: TGTGCCAGCAGCCGGGACGACCTCCGAGGGGAGCTGTTTTTT. Amino acid sequence: CASSRDDLRGELFF.

In DNA, the CDR3 is TGTGCCATCAGTGAGGACAAAAATTCACCCCTCCACTTT. Encoded protein: CAISEDKNSPLHF. The chain combines TRBV10-3 with TRBJ1-6, with D unclear. Germline CDR1 and CDR2: ENHRY and SYGVKD. V was pared by 2 bases and J by 7 bases, with 6 bases between. The CDR3 runs 13 residues.

This clonotype was seen more than once but under ten times. This chain joins TRBV12-3 or TRBV12-4 and TRBJ2-7; no clear D. This CDR3 has 13 residues. V was shortened by 0 bases and J by 3 bases, with 6 bases between the two germline ends. CDR3 protein: CASSLAPYYEQYF. CDR3 nucleotide sequence: TGTGCCAGCAGTTTAGCTCCCTACTACGAGCAGTACTTC.

The CDR3: CSANANTEAFF. DNA for the CDR3: TGCAGTGCTAACGCGAACACTGAAGCTTTCTTT. The chain is built from TRBV20-1 and TRBJ1-1; no definite D call. CDR3 length equals 11 residues. The germline CDR1 and CDR2 sequences are DFQATT and SNEGSKA (reference sequence). V was pared by 4 bases and J by 1 base, with 4 bases between.

The chain combines TRBV4-2 with TRBJ1-5; D uncertain. The CDR3 consists of 15 residues. The V end lost 4 bases, the J end lost 5 bases, and 15 bases lay between the germline ends. CDR1 is LGHNA and CDR2 is YNFKEQ in the germline V gene. The DNA for the CDR3 is TGTGCCAGCAGCCGAGGATTACAGAGCCATCAGCCCCAGCATTTT. Protein sequence: CASSRGLQSHQPQHF.

The genes are TRBV5-1 and TRBJ2-1; 7 bases fit TRBD2. Per germline, CDR1 SGHRS and CDR2 YFSETQ. J gave up 7 bases and V 6 bases, and 13 bases lay outside the gene matches. This CDR3 has 15 amino acids. CDR3 residues: CASNKPGLRGNEQFF. The CDR3 DNA sequence: TGCGCCAGCAACAAACCGGGACTAAGGGGAAATGAGCAGTTCTTC.

This clonotype was detected only a few times. The V call is TRBV4-2, the J call TRBJ2-7; D gene uncertain. Germline-derived CDR1 and CDR2 are LGHNA and YNFKEQ. Deletions cut 0 bases from V and 2 bases from J, with 11 bases between. This CDR3 is built from 15 residues. The CDR3 DNA reads TGTGCCAGCAGCCAAGATCTGGGTTCGACCTACGAGCAGTACTTC. The encoded protein is CASSQDLGSTYEQYF.

Only a few counts were recorded for this clonotype. This chain connects TRBV14 to TRBJ1-1; 8 nucleotides line up with TRBD1. J was trimmed by 1 base and V by 4 bases; bases with no gene match: 8. The germline CDR1 and CDR2 sequences are SGHDN and FVKESK. This CDR3 comprises 16 residues. CDR3 loop: CASSRETGVWNTEAFF. CDR3 in DNA: TGTGCCAGCAGCCGGGAGACAGGGGTATGGAACACTGAAGCTTTCTTT. The full variable domain, in which reference TRBV14 and TRBJ1-1 provide the parts outside the CDR3, is EAGVTQFPSHSVIEKGQTVTLRCDPISGHDNLYWYRRVMGKEIKFLLHFVKESKQDESGMPNNRFLAERTGGTYSTLKVQPAELEDSGVYFCASSRETGVWNTEAFFGQGTRLTVV.

The V call is TRBV30, the J call TRBJ1-1; weak D call: TRBD1 (5 bases). V lost 5 bases and J lost 4, with 14 bases in between. Germline CDR1 is GTSNPN and CDR2 is SVGIG (reference sequence). The CDR3 covers 13 residues. The DNA of the CDR3 is TGTGCCTGGGACACAGGCTGGGTCACTGAAGCTTTCTTT. Amino acid sequence: CAWDTGWVTEAFF.

This clonotype came up a few times. The genes are TRBV7-8 and TRBJ1-2; D remains unclear. V was cut by 5 bases and J by 5 bases, with 9 bases left in between. The V gene's germline CDR1 is SGHVS and CDR2 FQNEAQ. This CDR3 has 12 amino acids. Here the CDR3 DNA reads TGTGCCAGCAGCCGCGTTCTTTATGGCTACACCTTC. Translated: CASSRVLYGYTF. Variable domain in full (rest from reference TRBV7-8 and TRBJ1-2): GAGVSQSPRYKVAKRGQDVALRCDPISGHVSLFWYQQALGQGPEFLTYFQNEAQLDKSGLPSDRFFAERPEGSVSTLKIQRTQQEDSAVYLCASSRVLYGYTFGSGTRLTVV.

This clonotype was counted only a few times. V gene TRBV12-3 or TRBV12-4 combines with J gene TRBJ2-1; D perhaps matches TRBD1 (5 bases). This CDR3 is built from 12 residues. The germline V and J ends were trimmed by 3 bases and 9 bases, with 9 bases remaining between them. The CDR3 here is CASSFRAGEQFF. CDR3 bases: TGTGCCAGCAGTTTCAGGGCTGGTGAGCAGTTCTTC.

The chain uses TRBV5-1 and TRBJ1-5; D is perhaps TRBD1 (6 bases). CDR1 is SGHRS and CDR2 is YFSETQ in the germline V gene. Deletions cut 4 bases from V and 3 bases from J, with 11 bases between. This CDR3 has 14 amino acids. The CDR3 coding sequence is TGCGCCAGCAGCACAGGACAGAACAATCAGCCCCAGCATTTT. Its translation: CASSTGQNNQPQHF.

This clonotype was counted only a few times. The chain links TRBV12-3 or TRBV12-4 to TRBJ2-1, with 8 bases fitting TRBD2. This CDR3 region has 16 residues. The V and J ends lost 3 bases and 7 bases, in that order; junction bases with no gene match: 11. CDR3 in amino acids: CASSFPGTRLGNEQFF. CDR3 in DNA: TGTGCCAGCAGTTTCCCCGGGACTAGGTTGGGGAATGAGCAGTTCTTC.

This clonotype appeared a few times. The CDR3: CATSRSTGIEQYF. CDR3 sequence (DNA): TGTGCCACCAGCAGATCCACAGGGATCGAGCAGTACTTC. The J gene is TRBJ2-7, the V gene TRBV15; tentatively, D is TRBD1 (6 bases). The V gene lost 2 bases and the J gene lost 6 bases, with 11 bases spanning the gap. Germline V CDR1 and CDR2: LNHNV, YYDKDF (reference sequence). CDR3 length equals 13 residues.

V and J are TRBV7-3 and TRBJ1-2, with D possibly TRBD1 on 5 matching bases. CDR3 length equals 15 residues. The germline gives CDR1 SGHTA, CDR2 FQGTGA. V gave up 3 bases and J gave up 8 bases, with 19 bases separating them. The CDR3 bases are TGTGCCAGCAGCTTGGGTCCTACTCCGGGGCAGGGCTACACCTTC. Protein product: CASSLGPTPGQGYTF. Combining the CDR3 with reference TRBV7-3 and TRBJ1-2 gives the whole variable domain GAGVSQTPSNKVTEKGKYVELRCDPISGHTALYWYRQSLGQGPEFLIYFQGTGAADDSGLPNDRFFAVRPEGSVSTLKIQRTERGDSAVYLCASSLGPTPGQGYTFGSGTRLTVV.